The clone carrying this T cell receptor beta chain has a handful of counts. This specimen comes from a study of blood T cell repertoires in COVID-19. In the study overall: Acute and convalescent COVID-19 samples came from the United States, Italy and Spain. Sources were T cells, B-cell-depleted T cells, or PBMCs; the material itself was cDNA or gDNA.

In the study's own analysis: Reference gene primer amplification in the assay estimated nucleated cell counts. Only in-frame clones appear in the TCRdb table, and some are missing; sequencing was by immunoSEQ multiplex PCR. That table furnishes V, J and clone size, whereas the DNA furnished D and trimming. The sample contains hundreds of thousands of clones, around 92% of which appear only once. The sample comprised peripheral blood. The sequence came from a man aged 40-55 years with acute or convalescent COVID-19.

The DNA for the CDR3 is TGTGCCAGCAGCTCAGTGACAGGGGTCAATGAGCAGTTCTTC. It specifies CASSSVTGVNEQFF. The chain combines TRBV11-2 with TRBJ2-1, with 8 bases matching TRBD1. The germline CDR1 and CDR2 sequences are SGHAT and FQNNGV. CDR3 length: 14 amino acids. Unmatched junction bases numbered 5, after V lost 4 bases and J lost 6 bases.